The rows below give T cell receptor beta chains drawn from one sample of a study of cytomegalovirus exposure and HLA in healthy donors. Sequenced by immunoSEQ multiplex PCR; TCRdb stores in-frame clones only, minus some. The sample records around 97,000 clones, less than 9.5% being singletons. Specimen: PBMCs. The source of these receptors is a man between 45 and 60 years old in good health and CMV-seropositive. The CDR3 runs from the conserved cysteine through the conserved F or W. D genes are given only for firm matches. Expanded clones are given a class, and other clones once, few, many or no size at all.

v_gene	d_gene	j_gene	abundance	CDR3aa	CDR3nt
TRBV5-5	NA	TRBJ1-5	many	CASSLEHNQPQHF	TGTGCCAGCAGCTTGGAGCACAATCAGCCCCAGCATTTT
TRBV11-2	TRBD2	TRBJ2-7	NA	CASTRLAGVGEQYF	TGTGCCAGCACCCGACTAGCGGGAGTCGGGGAGCAGTACTTC
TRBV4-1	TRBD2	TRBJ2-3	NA	CASSPTGAGVADTQYF	TGCGCCAGCAGCCCCACAGGAGCGGGAGTGGCAGATACGCAGTATTTT
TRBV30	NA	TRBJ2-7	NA	CAWSVVVGPSSYEQYF	TGTGCCTGGAGTGTCGTAGTGGGCCCGAGCTCCTACGAGCAGTACTTC
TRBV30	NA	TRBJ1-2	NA	CAWSVPGQGNYGYTF	TGTGCCTGGAGTGTACCCGGGCAGGGCAACTATGGCTACACCTTC
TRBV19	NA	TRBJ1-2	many	CASSIRTAENGYTF	TGTGCCAGTAGTATAAGGACAGCGGAGAACGGCTACACCTTC
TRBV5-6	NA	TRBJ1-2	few	CASSLALSGYGYTF	TGTGCCAGCAGCCTCGCGCTTTCGGGCTATGGCTACACCTTC
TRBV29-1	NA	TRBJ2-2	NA	CSVLVGAGGELFF	TGCAGCGTTTTGGTGGGGGCGGGCGGGGAGCTGTTTTTT
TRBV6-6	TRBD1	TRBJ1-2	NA	CASSGVTGGYGYTF	TGTGCCAGCAGCGGGGTAACAGGGGGATATGGCTACACCTTC
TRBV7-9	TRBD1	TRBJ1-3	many	CASRSGGEEGNTIYF	TGTGCCAGCAGGTCAGGGGGCGAGGAGGGAAACACCATATATTTT
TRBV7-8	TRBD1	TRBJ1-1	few	CASRHRGRGGWTEAFF	TGTGCCAGCAGACACAGGGGGCGCGGGGGATGGACTGAAGCTTTCTTT
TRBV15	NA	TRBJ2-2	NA	CATSRPGAVNTGELFF	TGTGCCACCAGCAGACCAGGAGCGGTGAACACCGGGGAGCTGTTTTTT
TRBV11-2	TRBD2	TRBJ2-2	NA	CASRPGLASTGELFF	TGTGCCAGCAGACCGGGACTAGCGAGCACCGGGGAGCTGTTTTTT
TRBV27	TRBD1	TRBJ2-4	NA	CASSFSKLDRVYF	TGTGCCAGCAGTTTTAGTAAATTGGACAGGGTTTACTTC
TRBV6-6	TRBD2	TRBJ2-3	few	CASSSRAGGPTDTQYF	TGTGCCAGCAGCAGCCGGGCGGGAGGGCCAACAGATACGCAGTATTTT
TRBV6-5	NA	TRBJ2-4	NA	CASSVSGTGDIQYF	TGTGCCAGCAGTGTCTCCGGGACTGGGGACATTCAGTACTTC
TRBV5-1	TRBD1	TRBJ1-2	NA	CASSLDTGGYYGYTF	TGCGCCAGCAGCTTGGATACAGGGGGTTACTATGGCTACACCTTC
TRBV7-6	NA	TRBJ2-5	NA	CASSSGGKQETQYF	TGTGCCAGCAGCTCCGGAGGTAAACAAGAGACCCAGTACTTC
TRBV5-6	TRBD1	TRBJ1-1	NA	CASSRGQGSTEAFF	TGTGCCAGCAGCCGGGGACAGGGAAGCACTGAAGCTTTCTTT
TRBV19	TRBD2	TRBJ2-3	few	CASAETSGSGDTQYF	TGTGCCAGTGCCGAGACTAGCGGGTCCGGTGATACGCAGTATTTT
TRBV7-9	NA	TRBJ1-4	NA	CASSLEITGEKLFF	TGTGCCAGCAGCTTAGAGATTACCGGTGAAAAACTGTTTTTT
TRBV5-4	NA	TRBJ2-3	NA	CASSLKTADTQYF	TGTGCCAGCAGCTTGAAGACAGCTGATACGCAGTATTTT